The source of this T cell receptor beta chain is a study of T-cell memory formation after mild COVID-19. Turning to the study itself: Clusters were largely donor specific.

TCRdb re-derived calls from the 5' RACE reads in MiXCR, one entry per CDR3 protein. The sample carries hundreds of thousands of distinct CDR3 sequences, approximately 15% recorded once. The CDR3 length is 14 residues. Germline CDR1 is MNHEY and CDR2 is SMNVEV (reference sequence). The germline V and J ends were trimmed by 0 bases and 6 bases, with 8 bases remaining between them. V is TRBV27 and J is TRBJ2-2; the D gene is possibly TRBD2 (5 bases). The TCR was taken from an adult woman who had mild COVID-19 (a few samples of this study predate the infection). Cell type and time point are not known. The sample taken for sequencing was PBMCs or a T cell subset sorted from them (not recorded which). The CDR3 sequence: CASSLSRGSGELFF. In nucleotides, the CDR3 is TGTGCCAGCAGTTTATCTCGGGGTTCCGGGGAGCTGTTTTTT.